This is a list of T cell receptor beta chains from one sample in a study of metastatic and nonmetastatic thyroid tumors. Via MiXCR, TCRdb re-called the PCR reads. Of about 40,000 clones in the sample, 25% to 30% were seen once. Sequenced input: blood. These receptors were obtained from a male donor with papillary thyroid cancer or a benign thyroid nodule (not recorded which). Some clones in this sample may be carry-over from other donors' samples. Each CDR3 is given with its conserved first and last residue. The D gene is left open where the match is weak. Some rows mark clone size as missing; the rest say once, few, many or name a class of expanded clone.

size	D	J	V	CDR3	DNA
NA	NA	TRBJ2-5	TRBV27	CASSPPASGQQETQYF	TGTGCCAGCAGCCCGCCTGCCAGCGGTCAGCAAGAGACCCAGTACTTC
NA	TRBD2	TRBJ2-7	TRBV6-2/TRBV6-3	CASSLREGPYEQYF	TGTGCCAGCTCCCTCCGGGAGGGACCCTACGAGCAGTACTTC
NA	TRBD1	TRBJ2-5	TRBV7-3	CASSSLKRDRDPQETQYF	TGTGCCAGCAGCTCCTTAAAGAGGGACAGGGATCCCCAAGAGACCCAGTACTTC
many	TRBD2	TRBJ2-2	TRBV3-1	CASSPASGDTGELFF	TGTGCCAGCAGCCCCGCTAGCGGGGACACCGGGGAGCTGTTTTTT
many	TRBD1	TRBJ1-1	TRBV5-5	CASSRQGAVEAFF	TGTGCCAGCAGCCGACAGGGGGCGGTTGAAGCTTTCTTT
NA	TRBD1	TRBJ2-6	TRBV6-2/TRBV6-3	CASSYLTGGASGANVLTF	TGTGCCAGCAGTTACTTGACAGGGGGCGCCTCTGGGGCCAACGTCCTGACTTTC
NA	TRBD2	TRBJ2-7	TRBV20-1	CSAGRTSGNDYEQYF	TGCAGTGCTGGACGGACTAGCGGGAACGACTACGAGCAGTACTTC
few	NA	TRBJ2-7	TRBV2	CASSDSGYTYEQYF	TGTGCCAGCAGTGATTCGGGCTACACCTACGAGCAGTACTTC
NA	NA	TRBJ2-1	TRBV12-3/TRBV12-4	CASSLAGEQFF	TGTGCCAGCAGTTTAGCGGGTGAGCAGTTCTTC
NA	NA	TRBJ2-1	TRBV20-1	CSATPGVGAGDEQFF	TGCAGTGCTACCCCTGGGGTGGGGGCTGGCGATGAGCAGTTCTTC
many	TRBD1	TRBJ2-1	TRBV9	CASSATGTEDYNEQFF	TGTGCCAGCAGCGCCACCGGGACAGAAGACTACAATGAGCAGTTCTTC
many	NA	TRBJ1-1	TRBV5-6	CASSLLRVVNTEAFF	TGTGCCAGCAGCCTACTCCGGGTCGTAAACACTGAAGCTTTCTTT
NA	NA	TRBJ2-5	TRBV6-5	CASIYSSFWYQDTQYF	TGTGCCAGCATTTACTCCTCTTTCTGGTACCAAGATACCCAGTACTTC
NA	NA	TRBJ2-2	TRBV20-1	CSARDLRGSDTGELFF	TGCAGTGCTAGAGATCTGCGGGGCAGTGACACCGGGGAGCTGTTCTTT
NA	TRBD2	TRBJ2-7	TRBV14	CASSQWGLAGGSEQYF	TGTGCCAGCAGCCAATGGGGACTAGCGGGAGGATCCGAGCAGTACTTC
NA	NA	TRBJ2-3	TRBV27	CASSLNVGGGTDTQYF	TGTGCCAGCAGTCTAAACGTGGGTGGTGGCACAGATACGCAGTATTTT
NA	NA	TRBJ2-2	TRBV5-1	CASSFRLGHTSNTGELFF	TGCGCCAGCAGCTTCCGACTCGGCCACACATCGAACACCGGGGAGCTGTTTTTT
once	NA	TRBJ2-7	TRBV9	CASSYANSGEQYF	TGTGCCAGCAGCTACGCAAACTCCGGGGAGCAGTACTTC
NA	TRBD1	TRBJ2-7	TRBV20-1	CSARGQGVNEQYF	TGCAGTGCTAGAGGGCAGGGGGTGAACGAGCAGTACTTC
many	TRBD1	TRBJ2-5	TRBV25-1	CASSESDRGQETQYF	TGTGCCAGCAGTGAATCGGACAGGGGGCAAGAGACCCAGTACTTC
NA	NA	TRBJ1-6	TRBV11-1	CQQPAGCSDNSPLHF	TGCCAGCAGCCCGCCGGGTGTTCGGATAATTCACCCCTCCACTTT
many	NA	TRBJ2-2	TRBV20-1	CSAGTFKGTGELFF	TGCAGTGCTGGGACATTCAAGGGAACCGGGGAGCTGTTTTTT
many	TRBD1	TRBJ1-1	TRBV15	CATSRGWTGVRNTEAFF	TGTGCCACCAGCAGAGGGTGGACAGGGGTCAGGAACACTGAAGCTTTCTTT
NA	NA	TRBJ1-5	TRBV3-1	CASSHSVRGAGNQPQHF	TGTGCCAGCAGCCACTCCGTCCGGGGGGCTGGCAATCAGCCCCAGCATTTT
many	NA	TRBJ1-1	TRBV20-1	CRAGGSTNTEAFF	TGCAGAGCGGGGGGATCTACGAACACTGAAGCTTTCTTT
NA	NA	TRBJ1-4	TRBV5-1	CASTRSGNNVKLFF	TGCGCCAGCACCCGGTCAGGGAATAATGTAAAACTGTTTTTT
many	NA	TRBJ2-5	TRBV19	CASSIKVRAETQYF	TGTGCCAGTAGTATAAAGGTCAGGGCTGAGACCCAGTACTTC